This TCR beta chain was sequenced in a study of blood T cell repertoires in COVID-19. Self-reported history from a screening survey and questionnaire set each donor's cohort. TCRdb's table, derived via immunoSEQ multiplex PCR, lists solely in-frame clones and lacks some. In the table there are around 150,000 clones, roughly 90% of which are singletons. CDR1 and CDR2 from the germline V gene are SGHTA and FQGNSA. This CDR3 has 14 residues. With V trimmed by 5 bases and J by 6 bases, 6 bases remained unmatched. The rearrangement uses TRBV7-2 and TRBJ2-2; 7 nucleotides agree with TRBD2. The clonotype originates from a woman aged 45-65 years who had recovered from COVID-19. The specimen sequenced was PBMCs or T cells enriched from blood (not recorded which). CDR3 sequence reads: CASSGLVVPGELFF. In nucleotides, the CDR3 is TGTGCCAGCAGCGGACTAGTAGTCCCCGGGGAGCTGTTTTTT.